This TCR beta chain derives from a study of technical replicates of blood from several donors. Here immunoSEQ multiplex PCR was the method, and the copy in TCRdb shows in-frame clones only, minus some. The sample shows 65,000 to 85,000 clones, 90% to 95% of them seen only once. Germline assignment: CDR1 LNHDA and CDR2 SQIVND (reference sequence). Between the trimmed V and J ends, which lost 11 bases and 6 bases, there was a span of 13 bases. The CDR3 sequence is 12 residues long. The specimen was T cells isolated from PBMCs. The source of this sequence is a human donor in good health. The V call is TRBV19, the J call TRBJ1-4; tentatively, D is TRBD1 (5 bases). CDR3 sequence reads: CAAGGMYEKLFF. Here the CDR3 DNA reads TGTGCCGCGGGGGGGATGTATGAAAAACTGTTTTTT.